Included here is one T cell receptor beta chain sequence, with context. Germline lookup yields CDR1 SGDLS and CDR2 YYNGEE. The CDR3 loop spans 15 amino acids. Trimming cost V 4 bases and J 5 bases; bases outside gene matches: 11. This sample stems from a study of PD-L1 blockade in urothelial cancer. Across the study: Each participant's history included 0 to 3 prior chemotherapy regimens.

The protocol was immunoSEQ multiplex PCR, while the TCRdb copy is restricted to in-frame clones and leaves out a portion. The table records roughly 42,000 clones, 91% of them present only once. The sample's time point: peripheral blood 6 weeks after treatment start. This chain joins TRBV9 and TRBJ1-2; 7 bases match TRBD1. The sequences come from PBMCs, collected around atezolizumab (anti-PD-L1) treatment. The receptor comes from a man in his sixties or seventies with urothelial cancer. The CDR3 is CASSPSGQVDYGYTF. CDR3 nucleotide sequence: TGTGCCAGCAGCCCTAGTGGACAGGTTGATTATGGCTACACCTTC.